Listed below are T cell receptor beta chains from one sample, sequenced in a study of PD-1 blockade in classical Hodgkin lymphoma. The assay was immunoSEQ multiplex PCR, and TCRdb's table has in-frame clones only and misses some. Of 50,000 to 65,000 clones in the sample, around 90% were seen once. Sequencing used peripheral blood mononuclear cells (PBMCs), obtained before the fourth cycle of nivolumab. The receptors come from a human donor with classical Hodgkin lymphoma. The CDR3 runs from the conserved cysteine through the conserved F or W. D genes are given only for firm matches. Clone size, where shown, is once, few, many, or a class for clones that have expanded.

V gene: TRBV13
J gene: TRBJ2-7
D gene: -
clone size: -
CDR3 DNA: TGTGCCAGCAGCTTCAGGGAATCGGGATACGAGCAGTACTTC
CDR3 protein: CASSFRESGYEQYF

V gene: TRBV5-1
J gene: TRBJ1-4
D gene: TRBD1
clone size: -
CDR3 DNA: TGCGCCAGCAGCTCCTTACAGGGGGAGGCAGAAAAACTGTTTTTT
CDR3 protein: CASSSLQGEAEKLFF

V gene: TRBV5-1
J gene: TRBJ2-1
D gene: TRBD2
clone size: -
CDR3 DNA: TGCGCCAGCAGCCTAGGGGACTCAAGCGGGGATGAGCAGTTCTTC
CDR3 protein: CASSLGDSSGDEQFF

V gene: TRBV11-2
J gene: TRBJ1-1
D gene: TRBD1
clone size: -
CDR3 DNA: TGTGCCAGCACCTTATTCCGGGCAGGGGGCATGAACACTGAAGCTTTCTTT
CDR3 protein: CASTLFRAGGMNTEAFF

V gene: TRBV5-4
J gene: TRBJ2-7
D gene: -
clone size: -
CDR3 DNA: TGTGCCAGCAGCTTTTACGACGAGCAGTACTTC
CDR3 protein: CASSFYDEQYF

V gene: TRBV4-1
J gene: TRBJ2-1
D gene: -
clone size: -
CDR3 DNA: TGCGCCAGCAGCCCCCAGGGACCCCCCCGCGACAATGAGCAGTTCTTC
CDR3 protein: CASSPQGPPRDNEQFF

V gene: TRBV13
J gene: TRBJ2-7
D gene: -
clone size: once
CDR3 DNA: TGTGCCAGCAGCTTGGGGTCGTACGAGCAGTACTTC
CDR3 protein: CASSLGSYEQYF

V gene: TRBV19
J gene: TRBJ2-5
D gene: -
clone size: -
CDR3 DNA: TGTGCCAGTAGTGAAACAGTTTTAGAGACCCAGTACTTC
CDR3 protein: CASSETVLETQYF

V gene: TRBV16
J gene: TRBJ1-1
D gene: -
clone size: -
CDR3 DNA: TGTGCCAGCAGCCAAACGAACACTGAAGCTTTCTTT
CDR3 protein: CASSQTNTEAFF

V gene: TRBV7-2
J gene: TRBJ2-1
D gene: TRBD2
clone size: -
CDR3 DNA: TGTGCCAGCAGCTCCTACTTCGGGGGGTCCTACAATGAGCAGTTCTTC
CDR3 protein: CASSSYFGGSYNEQFF

V gene: TRBV5-4
J gene: TRBJ2-3
D gene: -
clone size: -
CDR3 DNA: TGTGCCAGCAGCTCGTCTTGGTTCCCCGCCCCGGATACGCAGTATTTT
CDR3 protein: CASSSSWFPAPDTQYF

V gene: TRBV13
J gene: TRBJ1-1
D gene: -
clone size: -
CDR3 DNA: TGTGCCAGCAGCGCCGACAGCTATGAAGCTTTCTTT
CDR3 protein: CASSADSYEAFF

V gene: TRBV7-9
J gene: TRBJ2-3
D gene: -
clone size: -
CDR3 DNA: TGTGCCAGCAGCTTAAGGGTAAACCCCACAGATACGCAGTATTTT
CDR3 protein: CASSLRVNPTDTQYF

V gene: TRBV29-1
J gene: TRBJ1-2
D gene: TRBD1
clone size: -
CDR3 DNA: TGCAGCGTTGAAAGACAGGGAGCTGGCTACACCTTC
CDR3 protein: CSVERQGAGYTF

V gene: TRBV13
J gene: TRBJ2-5
D gene: -
clone size: -
CDR3 DNA: TGTGCCAGCAGATTACACAGGAAAGAGACCCAGTACTTC
CDR3 protein: CASRLHRKETQYF

V gene: TRBV5-6
J gene: TRBJ2-5
D gene: TRBD2
clone size: -
CDR3 DNA: TGTGCCAGCAAACAGCTAGCGGTTCAAGAGACCCAGTACTTC
CDR3 protein: CASKQLAVQETQYF

V gene: TRBV29-1
J gene: TRBJ2-7
D gene: -
clone size: -
CDR3 DNA: TGCAGCGTAATCTTCTCGGGGTACGAGCAGTACTTC
CDR3 protein: CSVIFSGYEQYF

V gene: TRBV10-3
J gene: TRBJ1-2
D gene: -
clone size: -
CDR3 DNA: TGTGCCATCACGACTACGACCAACTATGGCTACACCTTC
CDR3 protein: CAITTTTNYGYTF

V gene: TRBV7-6
J gene: TRBJ1-6
D gene: -
clone size: medium-sized
CDR3 DNA: TGTGCCAGCAGCGTGGGCGCGAGGGGTGATTCACCCCTCCACTTT
CDR3 protein: CASSVGARGDSPLHF

V gene: TRBV4-2
J gene: TRBJ1-2
D gene: TRBD1
clone size: -
CDR3 DNA: TGTGCCAGCAGCCAAATTCCGGGACAGGGTAATGGCTACACCTTC
CDR3 protein: CASSQIPGQGNGYTF

V gene: TRBV5-5
J gene: TRBJ2-5
D gene: -
clone size: -
CDR3 DNA: TGTGCCAGCAGCTTATGGGACGGCTCTCGCGGTGTGGAGACCCAGTACTTC
CDR3 protein: CASSLWDGSRGVETQYF

V gene: TRBV5-4
J gene: TRBJ2-4
D gene: -
clone size: -
CDR3 DNA: TGTGCCAGCAGCTTGGAAGGGGACGGGGCAGCCAAAAACATTCAGTACTTC
CDR3 protein: CASSLEGDGAAKNIQYF

V gene: TRBV2
J gene: TRBJ1-5
D gene: TRBD1
clone size: few
CDR3 DNA: TGTGCCAGCAGGGGGACAGATCGGGGATATAGCAATCAGCCCCAGCATTTT
CDR3 protein: CASRGTDRGYSNQPQHF

V gene: TRBV30
J gene: TRBJ1-6
D gene: -
clone size: -
CDR3 DNA: TGTGCCTGGACCGGGGGAAGAGGCTCACCCCTCCACTTT
CDR3 protein: CAWTGGRGSPLHF

V gene: TRBV19
J gene: TRBJ2-2
D gene: -
clone size: -
CDR3 DNA: TGTGCCAGTAGTATACCGCCCGATAACACCGGGGAGCTGTTTTTT
CDR3 protein: CASSIPPDNTGELFF

V gene: TRBV6-5
J gene: TRBJ2-7
D gene: -
clone size: -
CDR3 DNA: TGTGCCAGCAGTTACCAAGACAGCTCCTACGAGCAGTACTTC
CDR3 protein: CASSYQDSSYEQYF

V gene: TRBV7-9
J gene: TRBJ1-2
D gene: -
clone size: once
CDR3 DNA: TGTGCCAGCAGCAACCTCTCACAGGGTTGGGGCTACACCTTC
CDR3 protein: CASSNLSQGWGYTF

V gene: TRBV2
J gene: TRBJ2-7
D gene: -
clone size: -
CDR3 DNA: TGTGCCAGTTTAAACCGGGACCGGGTTACGTTCGAGCAGTACTTC
CDR3 protein: CASLNRDRVTFEQYF

V gene: TRBV7-9
J gene: TRBJ1-2
D gene: TRBD1
clone size: -
CDR3 DNA: TGTGCCACCCTGAACTGGGACAGGGAGAAAGGGAGCTATGGCTACACCTTC
CDR3 protein: CATLNWDREKGSYGYTF

V gene: TRBV4-2
J gene: TRBJ2-5
D gene: TRBD2
clone size: -
CDR3 DNA: TGTGCCAGCAGCCAAGATGGCAAGCGGGGGGCTGGGGAGACCCAGTACTTC
CDR3 protein: CASSQDGKRGAGETQYF

V gene: TRBV2
J gene: TRBJ2-4
D gene: -
clone size: -
CDR3 DNA: TGTGCCAGCAGCGGACAACCCAAAAACATTCAGTACTTC
CDR3 protein: CASSGQPKNIQYF

V gene: TRBV5-4
J gene: TRBJ1-2
D gene: -
clone size: -
CDR3 DNA: TGTGCCAGCAGCTTTAGGAGTGTACACTTC
CDR3 protein: CASSFRSVHF

V gene: TRBV6-5
J gene: TRBJ2-2
D gene: TRBD1
clone size: -
CDR3 DNA: TGTGCCAGCAGGGATCTCACAGGGGAGTCCGGGGAGCTGTTTTTT
CDR3 protein: CASRDLTGESGELFF

V gene: TRBV5-1
J gene: TRBJ1-1
D gene: -
clone size: -
CDR3 DNA: TGCGCCAGCAGCTCGACAGGTAACACTGAAGCTTTCTTT
CDR3 protein: CASSSTGNTEAFF

V gene: TRBV2
J gene: TRBJ2-2
D gene: -
clone size: -
CDR3 DNA: TGTGCCAGCAGGGCCAGATACACCGGGGAGCTGTTTTTT
CDR3 protein: CASRARYTGELFF

V gene: TRBV7-9
J gene: TRBJ1-3
D gene: -
clone size: -
CDR3 DNA: TGTGCCAGCAGCGGGGGGTCCTCTGGAAACACCATATATTTT
CDR3 protein: CASSGGSSGNTIYF

V gene: TRBV5-4
J gene: TRBJ1-5
D gene: -
clone size: -
CDR3 DNA: TGTGCCAGCAGCTTTAACGGGGACGGGCCCCAGCATTTT
CDR3 protein: CASSFNGDGPQHF

V gene: TRBV6-1
J gene: TRBJ1-1
D gene: -
clone size: -
CDR3 DNA: TGTGCCAGCAGTGATGGGGGGAACACTGAAGCTTTCTTT
CDR3 protein: CASSDGGNTEAFF